This T cell receptor beta chain was identified in a study of OX40 agonist ivuxolimab in advanced cancers. Whole-study results and caveats: At doses 0.1 to 3.0 mg/kg, CD4+ and CD8+ clones expanded. Among the least clonally expanded were partial responders at 0.1-3.0 mg/kg.

The protocol was immunoSEQ multiplex PCR, while the TCRdb copy is restricted to in-frame clones and leaves out a portion. The sample carries fewer than 55,000 clones, 85% to 90% recorded once. On this clone itself: Its antigen is unidentified.

V gave up 1 base and J gave up 9 bases; unmatched junction bases: 6. Per the germline V gene, CDR1 is SGHVS and CDR2 is FQNEAQ. This CDR3 has 14 residues. The genes are TRBV7-8 and TRBJ2-1; 7 bases match TRBD2. The receptor comes from an adult with an advanced solid tumor such as melanoma, head and neck, liver or kidney cancer. The source was CD4+ or CD8+ T cells sorted from blood, collected in a trial of the OX40 agonist ivuxolimab. CDR3: CASSLVETSSEQFF. The DNA for the CDR3 is TGTGCCAGCAGCTTAGTCGAGACTAGCAGTGAGCAGTTCTTC.